These 13 T cell receptor beta chains were all obtained from the same sample, sequenced in a study of CD8 T cells in Susac syndrome. The authors reverse transcribed roughly 0.5 to 1 ug RNA with random hexamers. MiXCR was run by TCRdb on the immunoSEQ multiplex PCR reads, yielding one entry per CDR3 protein. This repertoire shows fewer than 250,000 distinct CDR3 sequences, around 90% found once; its top ten account for about 0.13%. Input material: CD8+ T cells from PBMCs. These receptors were obtained from a human donor with multiple sclerosis.

The chain combines TRBV12-3 or TRBV12-4 with TRBJ2-2, with D possibly being TRBD2 (5 bases). Trimming removed 5 bases at V and 4 bases at J, with 14 bases between. The CDR3 loop spans 15 amino acids. The CDR3 bases are TGTGCCAGCAGTCAGCACTTGCGGGTCACCGGGGAGCTGTTTTTT. Translated: CASSQHLRVTGELFF.

The CDR3 reads CATSDLPGTTRRSQETQYF. The CDR3 DNA reads as TGTGCCACCAGTGATTTGCCAGGGACCACCCGTCGCAGCCAAGAGACCCAGTACTTC. This chain uses TRBV24-1 with TRBJ2-5; D may be TRBD1 or TRBD2 (5 bases each). Germline V gives CDR1 KGHDR, CDR2 SFDVKD. This CDR3 spans 19 amino acids. V was pared by 0 bases and J by 1 base, with 20 bases between.

This clonotype was observed once. The chain combines TRBV7-2 with TRBJ2-1; D is undetermined. Per germline, CDR1 SGHTA and CDR2 FQGNSA. The germline V and J ends were trimmed by 2 bases and 6 bases, with 8 bases remaining between them. The CDR3 totals 13 residues. CDR3 residues: CASSLPEFNEQFF. The CDR3 DNA follows: TGTGCCAGCAGCTTACCTGAATTCAATGAGCAGTTCTTC.

This clonotype was observed a few times. V is TRBV7-9 and J is TRBJ1-5; no definite D call. Germline CDR1 reads SEHNR; CDR2 reads FQNEAQ (reference sequence). The CDR3 contains 13 residues. Deletions cut 5 bases from V and 4 bases from J, with 9 bases between. The CDR3 DNA reads as TGTGCCAGCAGCGTGGACCGAAATCAGCCCCAGCATTTT. This sequence encodes CASSVDRNQPQHF.

This clonotype has just one count. The V and J genes are TRBV19 and TRBJ2-1; D may be TRBD2 (5 bases). Looked up from germline, CDR1 is LNHDA and CDR2 is SQIVND (reference sequence). V lost 3 bases, J lost 6 bases, and 18 bases lay in between. This CDR3 comprises 16 residues. DNA for the CDR3: TGTGCCAGTAGTATCGCAGAGGGCCCATCCCTCAATGAGCAGTTCTTC. This translates into CASSIAEGPSLNEQFF.

V and J are TRBV9 and TRBJ2-1, with TRBD2 matching 8 bases. V lost 0 bases to trimming and J lost 7 bases; unmatched junction nucleotides: 3. Per germline, CDR1 SGDLS and CDR2 YYNGEE. The CDR3 length is 14 residues. CDR3 in amino acids: CASSVAGGPNEQFF. The DNA of the CDR3 is TGTGCCAGCAGCGTAGCGGGGGGGCCGAATGAGCAGTTCTTC.

V gene TRBV30 combines with J gene TRBJ2-7; D is perhaps TRBD1 or TRBD2 (5 bases each). This CDR3 is 10 amino acids long. From germline, CDR1 is GTSNPN and CDR2 SVGIG (reference sequence). Deletions cut 4 bases from V and 5 bases from J, with 6 bases between. The DNA of the CDR3 is TGTGCCTGGATGGGGGACGAGCAGTACTTC. It codes for CAWMGDEQYF.

The V and J genes are TRBV21-1 and TRBJ1-5; the table's D call TRBD1 went unverified against the DNA. TRBV21-1 has pseudogene status. This CDR3 comprises 17 residues. CDR3 sequence reads: CASSRRDRGKGNQPQHF. The CDR3 DNA follows: TGTGCCAGCAGCAGGAGGGACAGGGGAAAGGGCAATCAGCCCCAGCATTTT.

This clonotype appeared once. The genes are TRBV27 and TRBJ2-3; 10 positions match TRBD1. Germline CDR1 MNHEY, CDR2 SMNVEV (reference sequence). The CDR3 runs to 14 residues. The V gene end was trimmed by 4 bases and the J gene end by 5 bases; junction bases not matched to a gene: 3. CDR3 DNA: TGTGCCAGCAGTTCGGGACAGGGGATAGATACGCAGTATTTT. Amino acids: CASSSGQGIDTQYF.

The chain couples TRBV7-9 to TRBJ1-4; D is perhaps TRBD1 (5 bases). This CDR3 is 13 amino acids long. The germline V gene encodes CDR1 SEHNR and CDR2 FQNEAQ (reference sequence). Trimming left V 5 bases short and J 8 bases short, with 12 bases between. Here the CDR3 reads CASSRGTEEKLFF. CDR3 in DNA: TGTGCCAGCAGCCGAGGGACCGAAGAAAAACTGTTTTTT.

V gene TRBV13 combines with J gene TRBJ1-6; no definite D call. Germline values: CDR1 PRHDT, CDR2 FYEKMQ (reference sequence). V gave up 0 bases and J gave up 10 bases, with 10 bases separating them. The CDR3 is 14 amino acids. CDR3 sequence: CASSLGEEASPLHF. CDR3 sequence (DNA): TGTGCCAGCAGCTTAGGTGAGGAGGCGTCACCCCTCCACTTT.

This chain joins TRBV2 and TRBJ1-2; weak D call: TRBD1 (5 bases). The CDR3 is 17 amino acids. Trimming left V 0 bases short and J 4 bases short, with 18 bases between. The germline V gene has CDR1 SNHLY and CDR2 FYNNEI. The DNA for the CDR3 is TGTGCCAGCAGTGAAGCAGGCCCGGGGCACTTTGGCTATGGCTACACCTTC. Protein product: CASSEAGPGHFGYGYTF.

CDR3 amino acids: CAISEPRLEDTQYF. The CDR3 DNA reads TGTGCCATCAGTGAGCCCCGACTAGAAGATACGCAGTATTTT. This chain connects TRBV10-3 to TRBJ2-3; the D gene is possibly TRBD2 (6 bases). The CDR3 is 14 residues long. The ends were cut back, 2 bases at V and 5 bases at J, with 11 bases in the middle. Germline-derived CDR1 and CDR2 are ENHRY and SYGVKD.